Sequencing of this T cell receptor (beta chain) was carried out in a study of shared clonotypes between healthy human individuals. Overall study findings and caveats: Clonotypes not shared had lower generation probabilities than those common to all four donors.

The naive CD8 fraction comprised CD45RO-negative cells positively selected for CCR7 and excluded terminally differentiated effector memory CD45RA+ cells. The assay was immunoSEQ multiplex PCR, and TCRdb's table has in-frame clones only and misses some. The data show about 800,000 clones, about 96% seen once. The CDR3 extends over 12 amino acids. The germline CDR1 and CDR2 sequences are MNHEY and SVGAGI. V gave up 5 bases and J gave up 9 bases, with 11 bases separating them. Note on this clone: What it binds is not known.

Material for sequencing was naive CD8+ T cells sorted from blood. The V gene is TRBV6-5, the J gene TRBJ2-1, with a possible D match to TRBD2 (5 bases). This TCR was sampled from a man aged 25-40 years in good health. The chain's CDR3 is CASSATGSEQFF. CDR3 DNA sequence: TGTGCCAGCAGTGCTACGGGGAGTGAGCAGTTCTTC.